These 14 T cell receptor beta chains were all obtained from the same sample, sequenced in a study of T-cell reconstitution after alpha-beta-depleted transplantation in children (dated by TCRdb to 2016 to 2017). The method behind the library was PCR. These reads were obtained on an Illumina HiSeq 2500. To normalize quantification of the TCRbeta repertoire, the TCR libraries were built with molecular barcoding that relied on unique molecular identifiers. The public reads were run again by TCRdb, first through fastp at Q25 and then through MiXCR, and only productive beta chains were kept. Rows are unified per CDR3 protein, each entry keeping the most common DNA and genes. Counted in this sample were around 600,000 distinct CDR3 sequences; around a sixth of them appeared once. Clones ranked in the top ten supply approximately 1% of the sample. The sample in question was PBMCs from the stem cell graft donor, obtained from the stem cell graft. These receptor sequences come from a human donor who donated a stem cell graft to a child with acute myeloid leukemia.

This clonotype was counted between two and nine times. The chain uses TRBV7-9 and TRBJ2-2, with D unresolved. CDR3 length equals 13 residues. V lost 5 bases and J lost 7, with 11 bases in between. Germline values: CDR1 SEHNR, CDR2 FQNEAQ (reference sequence). CDR3 region: CASSTPGHGELFF. The CDR3 nucleotides read TGTGCCAGCAGCACCCCCGGGCACGGGGAGCTGTTTTTT. Full variable domain (missing parts from reference TRBV7-9 and TRBJ2-2): DTGVSQNPRHKITKRGQNVTFRCDPISEHNRLYWYRQTLGQGPEFLTYFQNEAQLEKSRLLSDRFSAERPKGSFSTLEIQRTEQGDSAMYLCASSTPGHGELFFGEGSRLTVL.

The rearrangement joins TRBV4-2 to TRBJ2-2, with D possibly TRBD2 on 6 matching bases. The CDR3 is 16 amino acids. Germline V gives CDR1 LGHNA, CDR2 YNFKEQ. The V and J ends lost 0 bases and 7 bases respectively, with 15 bases between them. CDR3 coding DNA: TGTGCCAGCAGCCAAGAGTCGGGACTGCCTAGCGGGGAGCTGTTTTTT. Translation: CASSQESGLPSGELFF.

This clonotype appeared many times. J is TRBJ2-7 and V is TRBV20-1, with 7 bases lining up with TRBD1. Germline trimming cut 3 bases from V and 3 bases from J; bases unmatched to any gene: 8. Germline CDR1 and CDR2: DFQATT and SNEGSKA (reference sequence). The CDR3 contains 14 residues. CDR3 protein: CSARDRLRLYEQYV. CDR3 nucleotides: TGCAGTGCTAGGGACAGGCTCAGACTCTACGAGCAGTACGTC.

Ten or more counts support this clonotype. The CDR3, as DNA: TGTGCCAGCAGCGGCGGGACTAGCAGCACAGATACGCAGTATTTT. It encodes CASSGGTSSTDTQYF. The chain joins TRBV5-6 to TRBJ2-3; 9 bases are a match to TRBD2. The CDR3 runs to 15 residues. The germline CDR1 and CDR2 sequences are SGHDT and YYEEEE. The junction had 3 bases not matched to a gene; V was cut back by 4 bases and J by 0 bases.

Of note for this clonotype: A much larger clone lies one base from this, so it may be a read error. This rearrangement joins TRBV5-1 to TRBJ1-2; tentatively, D is TRBD1 (5 bases). Germline CDR1 and CDR2: SGHRS and YFSETQ. V was clipped by 0 bases and J by 4 bases, with 7 bases between them. CDR3 length equals 13 residues. This CDR3 is CASSLEGCYGYTF. DNA for the CDR3: TGCGCCAGCAGCTTGGAGGGGTGCTATGGCTACACCTTC.

This clonotype has ten or more counts. The rearrangement links TRBV20-1 to TRBJ2-1; 9 nucleotides align to TRBD2. CDR1 is DFQATT and CDR2 is SNEGSKA in the germline V gene (reference sequence). This CDR3 has 13 residues. V dropped 6 bases and J dropped 3; count of bases not matched to a gene: 3. For the CDR3, the DNA is TGCAGTGCCCCAGCGGGGGGCTACAATGAGCAGTTCTTC. Protein product: CSAPAGGYNEQFF.

In its sample, this clonotype was seen a few times. The chain recombines TRBV12-3 or TRBV12-4 with TRBJ2-3; 10 bases line up with TRBD2. The CDR3 extends over 13 amino acids. V lost 5 bases to trimming and J lost 6 bases; unmatched junction nucleotides: 2. The CDR3 region is CASSKREGDTQYF. DNA of the CDR3: TGTGCCAGCAGTAAGCGGGAGGGGGATACGCAGTATTTT.

This clonotype appeared many times. The genes are TRBV12-3 or TRBV12-4 and TRBJ1-1, with D possibly matching TRBD1 (5 bases). This CDR3 spans 14 amino acids. Trimming removed 2 bases from V and 4 bases from J, with 11 bases in between. As DNA, the CDR3 is TGTGCCAGCAGTTTACAGGGAGTGGGCACTGAAGCTTTCTTT. It codes for CASSLQGVGTEAFF.

This clonotype was found many times. The chain is built from TRBV20-1 and TRBJ2-1; 9 bases agree with TRBD2. Germline values: CDR1 DFQATT, CDR2 SNEGSKA (reference sequence). J was trimmed by 4 bases and V by 3 bases; bases with no gene match: 4. The CDR3 sequence is 14 residues long. Here the CDR3 DNA reads TGCAGTGCTAGTAGCGGGGGTGCATACAATGAGCAGTTCTTC. Translated: CSASSGGAYNEQFF.

Ten or more counts support this clonotype. The J gene is TRBJ1-1, the V gene TRBV20-1; D ambiguous. The CDR3 is 14 amino acids. Trimming cost V 0 bases and J 0 bases, with 8 bases left between them. Germline CDR1 DFQATT, CDR2 SNEGSKA (reference sequence). The CDR3 sequence is CSARDLGLNTEAFF. For the CDR3, the DNA is TGCAGTGCTAGAGATCTCGGATTGAACACTGAAGCTTTCTTT.

This clonotype was counted at least ten times. The CDR3: CASSSSPYEQYF. In DNA, the CDR3 is TGTGCCAGCAGCTCCTCCCCCTACGAGCAGTACTTC. The gene calls are TRBV7-9 and TRBJ2-7; the D is unclear. In germline, CDR1 is SEHNR, CDR2 FQNEAQ (reference sequence). V lost 4 bases to trimming and J lost 2 bases, with 6 bases between them. The CDR3 has 12 residues.

This clonotype was detected once. The junction departs from germline at one end; a sequencing error may be responsible. CDR3 sequence: CASSPFLPVGTVYNERFF. For the CDR3, the DNA is TGTGCCAGCAGCCCCTTCCTTCCAGTAGGGACAGTTTACAATGAGCGGTTCTTC. The V call is TRBV28, the J call TRBJ2-1; 7 bases agree with TRBD1. CDR1 and CDR2 (germline): MDHEN, SYDVKM. CDR3 length equals 18 residues.

In its sample, this clonotype was seen many times. The chain combines TRBV20-1 with TRBJ2-7; weak D call: TRBD1 (6 bases). V dropped 6 bases and J dropped 4 bases, with 16 bases sitting between them. Germline V gene data show CDR1 as DFQATT and CDR2 as SNEGSKA (reference sequence). The CDR3 runs to 13 residues. CDR3 coding DNA: TGCAGTGCACAGACAGGTCCGGGTTACGAGCAGTACGTC. It yields the protein CSAQTGPGYEQYV.

This clonotype was picked up a small number of times. The chain combines TRBV20-1 with TRBJ2-3; 11 nucleotides agree with TRBD2. The V gene end was trimmed by 7 bases and the J gene end by 2 bases; junction bases not matched to a gene: 8. The CDR3 is 15 amino acids. CDR1 DFQATT and CDR2 SNEGSKA come from the germline V gene (reference sequence). CDR3 sequence reads: CSVDGTSGPTDTQYF. In DNA, the CDR3 is TGCAGTGTCGACGGGACTAGCGGCCCCACAGATACGCAGTATTTT.